These 3 T cell receptor beta chains originate from one sample sequenced in a study of immune cell composition in non-small cell lung cancer. Normal lung was sampled as far from the tumour as possible, at least 3 cm. Here immunoSEQ multiplex PCR was the method, and the copy in TCRdb shows in-frame clones only, minus some. The sample contains around 5,000 clones, roughly 88% of which appear only once. The sample comprised non-adjacent lung tissue. The receptors originated from a human donor with non-small cell lung cancer. Some clones in this sample may be carry-over from other donors' samples.

This clone was recorded only once. V gene TRBV28 combines with J gene TRBJ1-2, with 7 bases that match TRBD1. The CDR3 extends over 13 amino acids. CDR1 and CDR2 from the germline V gene are MDHEN and SYDVKM. Trimming at V came to 5 bases and at J to 2 bases, leaving 2 bases not matched to a gene. The CDR3 DNA sequence: TGTGCCAGCAGTGGGACAGCGAACTATGGCTACACCTTC. Residues: CASSGTANYGYTF.

In DNA form, the CDR3 reads TGTGCCAGCAGTTACCTGGAGGGGCGACTAAATGGCTACACCTTC. The encoded protein is CASSYLEGRLNGYTF. The gene calls are TRBV6-5 and TRBJ1-2; D is perhaps TRBD1 (5 bases). The CDR3 has 15 residues. V was clipped by 2 bases and J by 6 bases, with 16 bases between them. The germline gives CDR1 MNHEY, CDR2 SVGAGI.

The chain uses TRBV18 and TRBJ2-3; 10 nucleotides match TRBD2. From germline, CDR1 is KGHSH and CDR2 LQKENI. Trimming took 5 bases from V and 4 from J; bases not matched to a gene: 9. The CDR3 contains 16 residues. The CDR3 here is CASSISGTSVPDTQYF. CDR3 DNA sequence: TGTGCCAGCTCAATTTCCGGGACTAGCGTTCCAGATACGCAGTATTTT.